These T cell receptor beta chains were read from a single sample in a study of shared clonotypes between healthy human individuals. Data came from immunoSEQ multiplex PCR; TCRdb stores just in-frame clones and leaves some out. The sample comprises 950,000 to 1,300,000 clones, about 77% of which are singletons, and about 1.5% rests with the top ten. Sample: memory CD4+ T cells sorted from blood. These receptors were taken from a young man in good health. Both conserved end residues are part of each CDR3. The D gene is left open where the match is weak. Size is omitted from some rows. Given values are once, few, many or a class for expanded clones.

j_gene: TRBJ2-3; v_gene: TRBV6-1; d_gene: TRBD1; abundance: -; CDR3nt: TGTGCCAGCAGTGAAGCGACAGGGGGCAGGGCAGATACGCAGTATTTT; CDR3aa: CASSEATGGRADTQYF
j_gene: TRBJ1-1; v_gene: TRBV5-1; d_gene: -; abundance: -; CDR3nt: TGCGCCAGCAGCTTGGCTACATTAACCACTGAAGCTTTCTTT; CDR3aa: CASSLATLTTEAFF
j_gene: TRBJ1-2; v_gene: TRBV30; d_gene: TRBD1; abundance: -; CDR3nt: TGTGCCTGGCTGGGACAGTCGGTTGGGGGCTACACCTTC; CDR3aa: CAWLGQSVGGYTF
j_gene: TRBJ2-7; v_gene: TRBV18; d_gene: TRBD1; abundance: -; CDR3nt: TGTGCCAGCTCACTTAATGGACAGGGGCGCGAGCAGTACTTC; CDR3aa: CASSLNGQGREQYF
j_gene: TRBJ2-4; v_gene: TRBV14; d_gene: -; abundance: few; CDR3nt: TGTGCCAGCAGCCAGTGGGCCGGATTAAACATTCAGTACTTC; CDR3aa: CASSQWAGLNIQYF
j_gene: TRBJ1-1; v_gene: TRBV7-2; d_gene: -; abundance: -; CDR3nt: TGTGCCAGCAGCCCGGGGGCAGGGATGAGGACTGAAGCTTTCTTT; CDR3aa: CASSPGAGMRTEAFF
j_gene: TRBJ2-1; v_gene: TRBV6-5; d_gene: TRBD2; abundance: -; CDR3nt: TGTGCCAGCAGTTACAGCGGGACCCACGGTGAGCAGTTCTTC; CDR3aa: CASSYSGTHGEQFF
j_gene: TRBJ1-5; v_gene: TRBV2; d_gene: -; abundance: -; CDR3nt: TGTGCCAGCAGTGATGTGGTGACGCCCCAGCATTTT; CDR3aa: CASSDVVTPQHF
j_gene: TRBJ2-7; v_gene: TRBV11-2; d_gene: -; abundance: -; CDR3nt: TGTGCCAGCAGCTTAGGACGGGGGACGGCCTACTACGAGCAGTACTTC; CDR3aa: CASSLGRGTAYYEQYF
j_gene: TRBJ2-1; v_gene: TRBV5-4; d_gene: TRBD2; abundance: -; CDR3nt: TGTGCCAGCAGCTTTGGGGGGAGCGGGAGGGCCGGGTACAATGAGCAGTTCTTC; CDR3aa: CASSFGGSGRAGYNEQFF
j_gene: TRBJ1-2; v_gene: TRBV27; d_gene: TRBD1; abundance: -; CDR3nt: TGTGCCAGCAGTTTATGGGGGACAGGGGACTATGGCTACACCTTC; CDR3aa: CASSLWGTGDYGYTF
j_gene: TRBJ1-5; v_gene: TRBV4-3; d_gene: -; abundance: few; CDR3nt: TGCGCCAGCAGCCAAGATTTTGTCGGTCAGCCCCAGCATTTT; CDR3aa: CASSQDFVGQPQHF
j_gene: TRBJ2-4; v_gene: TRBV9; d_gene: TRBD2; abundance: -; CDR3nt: TGTGCCAGCAGCGTAGAGGGTAGCGGGGCCAACATTCAGTACTTC; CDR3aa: CASSVEGSGANIQYF
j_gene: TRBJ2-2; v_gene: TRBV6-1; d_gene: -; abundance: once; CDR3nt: TGTGCCAGCAGTGCCTCTGCGGGCCCCCCGGGAACCGGGGAGCTGTTTTTT; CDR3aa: CASSASAGPPGTGELFF
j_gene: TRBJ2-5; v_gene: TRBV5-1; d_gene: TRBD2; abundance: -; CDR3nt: TGCGCCAGCAGCACGGGAGTCCTAGCGGAGGGACAAGAGACCCAGTACTTC; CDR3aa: CASSTGVLAEGQETQYF
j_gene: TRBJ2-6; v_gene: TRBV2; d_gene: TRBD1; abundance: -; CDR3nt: TGTGCCCGAGGACAGGGAGGCTCTGGGGCCAACGTCCTGACTTTC; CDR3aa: CARGQGGSGANVLTF
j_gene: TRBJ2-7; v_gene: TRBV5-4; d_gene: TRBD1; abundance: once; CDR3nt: TGTGCCAGCAGACGACAGGGGTCCTCCTACGAGCAGTACTTC; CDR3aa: CASRRQGSSYEQYF
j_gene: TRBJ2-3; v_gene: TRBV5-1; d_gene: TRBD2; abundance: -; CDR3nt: TGCGCCAGCAGCGCTGGACTAGCGGGGTTCGCAGATACGCAGTATTTT; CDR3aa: CASSAGLAGFADTQYF
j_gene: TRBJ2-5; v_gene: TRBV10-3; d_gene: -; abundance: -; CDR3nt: TGTGCCATCAGTGATATGCTGGAGACCCAGTACTTC; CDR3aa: CAISDMLETQYF
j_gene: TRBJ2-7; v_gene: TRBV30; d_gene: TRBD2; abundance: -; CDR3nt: TGTGCCTCCTCGCCCCCAACTGGGAGGGACGAGCAGTACTTC; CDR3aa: CASSPPTGRDEQYF
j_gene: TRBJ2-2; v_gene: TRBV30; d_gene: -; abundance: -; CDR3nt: TGTGCCTGGTCGGACAGATACACCGGGGAGCTGTTTTTT; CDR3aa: CAWSDRYTGELFF
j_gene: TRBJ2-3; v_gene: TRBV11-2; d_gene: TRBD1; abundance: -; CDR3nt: TGTGCCAGCAGCTCTCGGACAGGGGGCACAGATACGCAGTATTTT; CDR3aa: CASSSRTGGTDTQYF
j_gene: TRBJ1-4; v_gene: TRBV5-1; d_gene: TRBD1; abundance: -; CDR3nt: TGCGCCAGCAGCTTGGCCGTCGGACAGGGGAATGAAAAACTGTTTTTT; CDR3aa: CASSLAVGQGNEKLFF
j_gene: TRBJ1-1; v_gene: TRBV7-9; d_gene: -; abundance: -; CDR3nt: TGTGCCAGCAGCTTACCCCTGCAGGACTACACTGAAGCTTTCTTT; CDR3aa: CASSLPLQDYTEAFF
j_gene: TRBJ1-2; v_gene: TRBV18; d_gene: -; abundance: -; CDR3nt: TGTGCCAGCTCACCTCAATCCGAGGGGGGGAATGGCTACACCTTC; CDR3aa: CASSPQSEGGNGYTF
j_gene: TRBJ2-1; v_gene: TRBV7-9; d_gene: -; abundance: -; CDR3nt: TGTGCCAGCAGCTTATCGGGATCGGGGACCTGGGGGAGTGAGCAGTTCTTC; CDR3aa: CASSLSGSGTWGSEQFF
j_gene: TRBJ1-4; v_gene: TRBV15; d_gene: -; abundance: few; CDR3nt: TGTGCCACCAGCAGAGCCCTGGGGGGGGCCTCTTCTAATGAAAAACTGTTTTTT; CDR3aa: CATSRALGGASSNEKLFF
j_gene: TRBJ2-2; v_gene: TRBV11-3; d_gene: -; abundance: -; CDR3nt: TGTGCCAGCAGCTTAGGATTCACCGGGGAGCTGTTTTTT; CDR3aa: CASSLGFTGELFF
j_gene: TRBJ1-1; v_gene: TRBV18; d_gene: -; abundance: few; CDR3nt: TGTGCCAGCTCACCCGGACAGAACACTGAAGCTTTCTTT; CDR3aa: CASSPGQNTEAFF
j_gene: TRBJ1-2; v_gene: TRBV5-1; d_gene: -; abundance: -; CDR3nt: TGCGCCAGCAATGAAAAGGGTAGTAACTATGGCTACACCTTC; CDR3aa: CASNEKGSNYGYTF
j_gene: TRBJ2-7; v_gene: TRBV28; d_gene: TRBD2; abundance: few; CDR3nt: TGTGCCAGCAGGAAGAGCGGGGGGCGGTACGAGCAGTACTTC; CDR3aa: CASRKSGGRYEQYF
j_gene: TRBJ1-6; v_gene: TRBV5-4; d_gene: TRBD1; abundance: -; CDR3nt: TGTGCCAGCAGCTGGACAGGGGAGAATTCACCCCTCCACTTT; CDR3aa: CASSWTGENSPLHF
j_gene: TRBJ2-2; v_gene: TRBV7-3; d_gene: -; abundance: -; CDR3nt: TGTGCCAGCAGCCCCGCGGGCCCCGGGGAGCTGTTTTTT; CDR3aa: CASSPAGPGELFF
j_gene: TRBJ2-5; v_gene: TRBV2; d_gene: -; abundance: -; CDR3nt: TGTGCCAGCAGGACGGAGGGGGAGCAGTACTTC; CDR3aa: CASRTEGEQYF